The 27 T cell receptor beta chains reported below all come from one sample, sequenced in a study of blood T cell repertoires in COVID-19. The table came from immunoSEQ multiplex PCR; TCRdb's copy has only in-frame clones and leaves some out. Among around 200,000 clones, approximately 90% were seen once, and the ten largest hold 1.2%. The source material was PBMCs or T cells enriched from blood (not recorded which). These receptors originate from a young man who had recovered from COVID-19.

This chain links TRBV20-1 with TRBJ2-7; 13 bases are a match to TRBD2. The germline gives CDR1 DFQATT, CDR2 SNEGSKA (reference sequence). The CDR3 length is 17 residues. V lost 3 bases, J lost 2 bases, and 10 bases stayed unmatched. The CDR3 loop is CSASGTSGITHTYEQYF. In DNA, the CDR3 is TGCAGTGCTAGTGGGACTAGCGGGATTACCCACACCTACGAGCAGTACTTC.

This chain links TRBV7-2 with TRBJ2-5, with TRBD2 as a possible D gene (7 bases). V was shortened by 5 bases and J by 0 bases, with 10 bases between the two germline ends. The V gene's germline CDR1 is SGHTA and CDR2 FQGNSA. The CDR3 is 14 residues long. CDR3 sequence: CASSRGADQETQYF. The CDR3 DNA follows: TGTGCCAGCAGCCGGGGGGCCGACCAAGAGACCCAGTACTTC. Supplemented by reference TRBV7-2 and TRBJ2-5, the full variable domain reads GAGVSQSPSNKVTEKGKDVELRCDPISGHTALYWYRQSLGQGLEFLIYFQGNSAPDKSGLPSDRFSAERTGGSVSTLTIQRTQQEDSAVYLCASSRGADQETQYFGPGTRLLVL.

V and J are TRBV5-1 and TRBJ2-7; D possibly corresponds to TRBD2 (5 bases). V lost 0 bases to trimming and J lost 0 bases, with 10 bases between them. CDR3 length equals 15 residues. Germline V gives CDR1 SGHRS, CDR2 YFSETQ. The CDR3 spells CASSLGTPSSYEQYF. In nucleotides, the CDR3 is TGCGCCAGCAGCTTGGGGACTCCCAGCTCCTACGAGCAGTACTTC.

By its share, this clone is medium-sized. The gene calls are TRBV6-2 or TRBV6-3 and TRBJ2-3, with 8 bases that match TRBD2. V shed 6 bases, J shed 2 bases, and the junction held 7 bases outside the gene matches. The CDR3 is 15 residues long. Per the germline V gene, CDR1 is MNHEY and CDR2 is SVGEGT. As DNA, the CDR3 is TGTGCCAGCAGCCAAAGCGGGGGCCCCACAGATACGCAGTATTTT. Translating it yields CASSQSGGPTDTQYF.

The rearrangement joins TRBV5-1 to TRBJ2-3, with 10 bases identical to TRBD2. Unmatched junction bases numbered 7, after V lost 6 bases and J lost 6 bases. The CDR3 spans 14 residues. Germline V gene data show CDR1 as SGHRS and CDR2 as YFSETQ. CDR3 region: CASNEAGGPDTQYF. DNA for the CDR3: TGCGCCAGCAACGAAGCGGGGGGGCCGGATACGCAGTATTTT.

The rearrangement joins TRBV13 to TRBJ1-2, with 8 positions matching TRBD1. CDR1 is PRHDT, CDR2 FYEKMQ, per germline (reference sequence). The junction had 8 bases not matched to a gene; V was cut back by 1 base and J by 4 bases. There are 16 residues in the CDR3. This CDR3 reads CASSLVDRELSYGYTF. The CDR3 bases are TGTGCCAGCAGCTTAGTGGACAGGGAGCTTAGCTATGGCTACACCTTC.

The chain carries TRBV5-1 and TRBJ2-5, with D hard to call. The germline gives CDR1 SGHRS, CDR2 YFSETQ. V gave up 1 base and J gave up 4 bases, with 8 bases separating them. This CDR3 has 13 amino acids. CDR3 region: CASSLWLAETQYF. CDR3 nucleotides: TGCGCCAGCAGCTTGTGGCTTGCAGAGACCCAGTACTTC.

CDR3 DNA: TGTGCCAGTAGGGACTTTGTCGGGGGATATGGCTACACCTTC. This encodes CASRDFVGGYGYTF. This chain connects TRBV19 to TRBJ1-2; perhaps TRBD1 as D (5 bases). Germline V gene sequence: CDR1 LNHDA, CDR2 SQIVND (reference sequence). This CDR3 has 14 amino acids. Between the trimmed V and J ends, which lost 6 bases and 5 bases, there was a span of 16 bases.

The rearrangement joins TRBV6-4 to TRBJ1-6; 10 nucleotides match TRBD1. The J segment lost 9 bases and the V segment lost 4 bases, leaving 12 bases of the junction unmatched. The CDR3 consists of 17 residues. CDR1 is MRHNA and CDR2 is SNTAGT in the germline V gene. The CDR3 is CASSGQGALVSSSPLHF. Here the CDR3 DNA reads TGTGCCAGCAGTGGACAGGGGGCGCTTGTTTCTTCTTCACCCCTCCACTTT.

The rearrangement uses TRBV11-2 and TRBJ1-5, with D perhaps TRBD1 (6 bases). From germline, CDR1 is SGHAT and CDR2 FQNNGV. Trimming took 5 bases from V and 5 from J, leaving 13 bases between them. This CDR3 has 14 residues. In DNA, the CDR3 is TGTGCCAGCAGCCAAGGGACAATCTATCAGCCCCAGCATTTT. Translating gives CASSQGTIYQPQHF.

J is TRBJ2-7 and V is TRBV18; 9 bases are a match to TRBD1. Germline trimming cut 3 bases from V and 4 bases from J; bases unmatched to any gene: 10. CDR3 length equals 16 residues. Germline V lookup: CDR1 KGHSH, CDR2 LQKENI. The CDR3 reads CASSPSFRDRAYEQYF. The CDR3 DNA follows: TGTGCCAGCTCACCTTCCTTCCGGGACAGGGCGTACGAGCAGTACTTC.

The genes are TRBV5-8 and TRBJ2-7; TRBD1 agrees at 7 bases. The CDR3 totals 16 residues. Germline assignment: CDR1 SGHTS and CDR2 YDEGEE. The V gene end was trimmed by 0 bases and the J gene end by 2 bases; junction bases not matched to a gene: 8. This CDR3 is CASSLGSRDSTYEQYF. The CDR3 DNA sequence: TGTGCCAGCAGCTTGGGGTCCCGGGACAGTACCTACGAGCAGTACTTC.

V usage is TRBV19 and J usage is TRBJ1-2, with TRBD1 matching over 7 bases. Germline V gene lookup returns CDR1 LNHDA and CDR2 SQIVND (reference sequence). The V segment lost 6 bases and the J segment 5 bases; nucleotides outside the gene matches: 15. The CDR3 consists of 16 residues. CDR3 DNA: TGTGCCAGTAGCATAAGACAGGGTTGGGACTCGTATGGCTACACCTTC. It codes for CASSIRQGWDSYGYTF.

The rearrangement links TRBV19 to TRBJ1-5; possibly TRBD1 for D (5 bases). This CDR3 region has 14 residues. From germline, CDR1 is LNHDA and CDR2 SQIVND (reference sequence). Trimming took off 9 bases at V and 6 bases at J, with 18 bases between the two ends. The CDR3 reads CASYGGSVGQPQHF. CDR3 in DNA: TGTGCCAGCTACGGGGGATCGGTTGGTCAGCCCCAGCATTTT.

This rearrangement joins TRBV6-4 to TRBJ1-6, with 10 nucleotides matching TRBD1. Germline values: CDR1 MRHNA, CDR2 SNTAGT. The CDR3 contains 17 residues. V shed 2 bases and J 7 bases; nucleotides not matched to a gene: 8. The CDR3, as DNA: TGTGCCAGCAGTGACAGGCTCCGGGACAGGGGAAATTCACCCCTCCACTTT. This translates into CASSDRLRDRGNSPLHF.

The V and J genes are TRBV28 and TRBJ2-2; 10 nucleotides match TRBD2. There are 19 residues in the CDR3. Per the germline V gene, CDR1 is MDHEN and CDR2 is SYDVKM. V lost 3 bases and J lost 7; bases outside the gene matches: 17. The DNA for the CDR3 is TGTGCCAGCAGTTTCGGGCGACTAGCGGGTTCCGGGTATGGCGGGGAGCTGTTTTTT. It is translated as CASSFGRLAGSGYGGELFF.

The gene calls are TRBV10-1 and TRBJ2-3; the D gene is possibly TRBD1 (7 bases). The CDR3 is 15 residues long. The germline V gene encodes CDR1 WNHNN and CDR2 SYGVQD (reference sequence). The germline V and J ends were trimmed by 3 bases and 11 bases, with 21 bases remaining between them. CDR3 DNA: TGCGCCAGCAGTGAACCTAGTCGACAGGGAGGATTGCAGTATTTT. Its protein product is CASSEPSRQGGLQYF.

The chain carries TRBV5-4 and TRBJ2-7; D may be TRBD1 (5 bases). The germline gives CDR1 SGHNT, CDR2 YYREEE (reference sequence). With 0 bases removed from V and 4 bases from J, the gap between germline ends came to 8 bases. The CDR3 extends over 13 amino acids. This chain's CDR3 is CASSLGQQYEQYF. The CDR3 region has the DNA TGTGCCAGCAGCTTGGGACAGCAGTACGAGCAGTACTTC.

Comments on this clone: A read error may produce the germline difference seen at one junction end. This chain connects TRBV5-6 to TRBJ1-3, with D tentatively TRBD1 (5 bases). CDR1 SGHDT and CDR2 YYEEEE come from the germline V gene. This CDR3 spans 13 amino acids. This chain's CDR3 is CASSFGRAAGHLF. The CDR3 DNA reads TGTGCCAGCAGCTTCGGCAGGGCCGCAGGACATCTTTTT.

CDR3 sequence reads: CASSQGPQLGVGETQYF. Written as DNA, the CDR3 is TGTGCCAGCAGCCAAGGGCCCCAGCTAGGGGTGGGGGAGACCCAGTACTTC. The chain employs TRBV3-1 (or the pseudogene TRBV3-2) and TRBJ2-5, with D possibly TRBD1 on 5 matching bases. The CDR3 runs 17 residues. Germline V gene data show CDR1 as LGHDT and CDR2 as YNNKEL (reference sequence). V was clipped by 1 base and J by 5 bases, with 20 bases between them.

The chain uses TRBV30 and TRBJ2-1, with TRBD2 matching 14 bases. CDR3 length: 16 amino acids. V lost 4 bases and J lost 9; bases outside the gene matches: 11. Germline CDR1 reads GTSNPN; CDR2 reads SVGIG (reference sequence). The CDR3, as DNA: TGTGCCTGGACCAAGCCGGGACTAGCGGGAGCTTTTGAGCAGTTCTTC. It is translated as CAWTKPGLAGAFEQFF.

CDR3 residues: CSASTLKPYEQYF. The DNA of the CDR3 is TGCAGTGCTAGTACCCTCAAGCCCTACGAGCAGTACTTC. The rearrangement joins TRBV20-1 to TRBJ2-7; D gene unclear. V was cut by 3 bases and J by 2 bases, with 11 bases left in between. Per germline, CDR1 DFQATT and CDR2 SNEGSKA (reference sequence). The CDR3 covers 13 residues.

The chain uses TRBV6-1 and TRBJ2-1; 8 bases line up with TRBD2. Trimming took 2 bases from V and 9 from J; bases not matched to a gene: 15. The CDR3 has 17 amino acids. Germline V gene data show CDR1 as MNHNS and CDR2 as SASEGT. CDR3 in DNA: TGTGCCAGCAGTGAAAGTCCCAGCGGGAGAAGAACGGGTGAGCAGTTCTTC. Protein product: CASSESPSGRRTGEQFF.

The chain couples TRBV9 to TRBJ2-3; possibly TRBD2 for D (7 bases). Trimming removed 0 bases from V and 6 bases from J, with 20 bases in between. CDR1 and CDR2 from the germline V gene are SGDLS and YYNGEE. The CDR3 has 17 residues. The CDR3 DNA follows: TGTGCCAGCAGCGTAGTCCCGGGGGGCGGGGGCTGGGATACGCAGTATTTT. Translated: CASSVVPGGGGWDTQYF. The full variable domain, completed using reference TRBV9 and TRBJ2-3, is DSGVTQTPKHLITATGQRVTLRCSPRSGDLSVYWYQQSLDQGLQFLIQYYNGEERAKGNILERFSAQQFPDLHSELNLSSLELGDSALYFCASSVVPGGGGWDTQYFGPGTRLTVL.

This clone was counted once. The V gene is TRBV10-2, the J gene TRBJ1-2; D gene uncertain. V lost 3 bases and J lost 3, with 2 bases in between. There are 11 residues in the CDR3. The germline V gene encodes CDR1 WSHSY and CDR2 SAAADI. In DNA, the CDR3 is TGCGCCAGCAGTGACGACTATGGCTACACCTTC. Residues: CASSDDYGYTF.

This clone was seen once. The chain employs TRBV2 and TRBJ2-3; D uncertain. Looked up from germline, CDR1 is SNHLY and CDR2 is FYNNEI. V was pared by 8 bases and J by 0 bases, with 6 bases between. This CDR3 is 12 amino acids long. CDR3: CASGHSTDTQYF. In nucleotides, the CDR3 is TGTGCCAGCGGGCACAGCACAGATACGCAGTATTTT.

This chain uses TRBV6-5 with TRBJ2-5; perhaps TRBD1 as D (6 bases). Trimming took 5 bases from V and 5 from J, leaving 12 bases between them. Germline V gene sequence: CDR1 MNHEY, CDR2 SVGAGI. The CDR3 is made up of 13 amino acids. CDR3 amino acids: CASSPQGVETQYF. The DNA of the CDR3 is TGTGCCAGCAGTCCACAGGGCGTCGAGACCCAGTACTTC.